This T cell receptor beta chain emerged from a study of T cells in Graves' hyperthyroidism and ophthalmopathy. There were TCR beta CDR3 regions amplified from RNA transcripts. An initial round of RT-PCR targeting the TCR CDR3 relied on the HTBI primer set. Via MiXCR, TCRdb re-called the multiplex PCR reads, giving one row per CDR3 protein. The sample lists 450,000 to 650,000 distinct CDR3 sequences; more than 13% were seen once. CDR3 size: 16 residues. CDR1 and CDR2 (germline): DFQATT, SNEGSKA (reference sequence). The V gene end was trimmed by 1 base and the J gene end by 4 bases; junction bases not matched to a gene: 6.

Source material: blood. The receptor was isolated from a woman between 18 and 29 years old with Graves' ophthalmopathy. The chain employs TRBV20-1 and TRBJ2-5; 13 bases align to TRBD2. CDR3 sequence reads: CSARGTSGSPRETQYF. Written as DNA, the CDR3 is TGCAGTGCTAGAGGGACTAGCGGGAGTCCGCGAGAGACCCAGTACTTC.